This T cell receptor (beta chain) was sequenced in a study of blood T cell repertoires in COVID-19. Across the whole study: The study drew acute and convalescent COVID-19 samples from the United States, Italy and Spain. PBMCs, B-cell-depleted T cells, or T cells were the source of the cDNA or gDNA that made up the material.

Original methodology: Estimated nucleated cell counts came from reference gene primer amplification. Only in-frame clones appear in the TCRdb table, and some are missing; sequencing was by immunoSEQ multiplex PCR. V, J and clone size derive from that table, while D and trimming were established from the DNA sequence. The table includes approximately 290,000 clones, about 85% detected once. The CDR3 has 14 amino acids. The germline V gene encodes CDR1 MNHEY and CDR2 SVGAGI. V was clipped by 6 bases and J by 1 base, with 12 bases between them. The sample was peripheral blood. The sequence derives from a man aged 18 to 30 with active or convalescent COVID-19. This rearrangement joins TRBV6-5 to TRBJ1-2; D not certain. Here the CDR3 reads CASRMTTYNYGYTF. As DNA, the CDR3 is TGTGCCAGCAGGATGACAACTTATAACTATGGCTACACCTTC.